This T cell receptor (beta chain) was sequenced in a study of blood T cell repertoires in COVID-19 (dated by TCRdb to 2019 to 2021). Regarding the research as a whole: Samples covering the acute and convalescent phases of COVID-19 were provided by collaborators in the United States, Italy and Spain. The material from the prospective study consisted of cDNA or gDNA derived from T cells, B-cell-depleted T cells, or PBMCs. Deeply sampled blood TCRbeta repertoires from subjects exposed to, actively infected with, or recovered from COVID-19 were included in the dataset. A freely available public database, intended as a resource for researchers studying the immune response to SARS-CoV-2, is where the repertoires were released. Samples came from the ongoing ImmuneRACE study (first 160 participants) plus 1,254 subjects from 6 global collaborators. Sample metadata almost always included a de-identified subject ID, COVID-19 status, age in years and sex. Where HLA class I and class II types were available, the types were taken from metadata supplied by the sample provider, not from assay-based typing. General conclusions and limits of the study: How much clinical and demographic metadata was included differed by source and by participant, and the metadata was provided uncurated.

TCRbeta CDR3 regions were amplified from genomic DNA using the immunoSEQ Assay, a bias-controlled multiplex PCR. On the authors' methods: Nucleated cell counts per sample were estimated from amplification of reference gene primers within the assay. To quantify the absolute abundance of each unique TCRbeta CDR3 rearrangement, sequence reads were collapsed and filtered. For each sample, productive Simpson clonality was calculated by taking the square root of Simpson's diversity index across productive rearrangements. TCRdb limited this immuneACCESS table to in-frame rearrangements with V and J called. A share of clones is missing; checked studies link under half to unresolved V genes, and the rest is unexplained. Clone size and V and J calls were adopted from that table, with D and trimming inferred from the DNA. For this sample there are some 130,000 clones; almost 80% appear just once. Around 9.9% of the sample rests with the top ten.

A remark on this clone: The antigen it recognizes is unknown. Base qualities are not at hand, and no much larger clone is one base apart.

V drops 10 bases and J drops 6 bases, leaving 18 bases in between. As encoded in the germline V gene, CDR1 is MNHEY while CDR2 is SVGAGI. Spanning cysteine to phenylalanine, the CDR3 consists of 13 amino acids. Only the CDR3 DNA stays, 39 bases, in frame from base 1. A second Seattle source provided samples from volunteer blood donors who had recovered from COVID-19. Each collaborating institution followed its own protocols to collect whole blood in K2EDTA tubes. For TCRbeta analysis, collaborator samples were shipped as frozen whole blood, as isolated PBMCs, or as DNA extracted from either sample type.

Input material: peripheral blood. The clonotype comes from a man in his fifties or sixties who had recovered from COVID-19. This sequence uses TRBV6-5 and TRBJ1-1, with the D gene call left open. The DNA sequence reads TGTGCCATCGCTGATTCGGTTCTCGCTGAAGCTTTCTTT. It codes for CAIADSVLAEAFF.